Listed below are T cell receptor beta chains from one sample, sequenced in a study of blood T cell repertoires in COVID-19. Assay used: immunoSEQ multiplex PCR; TCRdb lists only in-frame clones, some missing. The sample contains 120,000 to 150,000 clones, roughly nine tenths of which appear only once. Sample: peripheral blood. The receptors shown here come from a human donor in a cohort sampled during active COVID-19. The CDR3 runs from the conserved cysteine through the conserved F or W. The order of the fields is V gene, clone size, J gene, CDR3 length, D gene, CDR3 protein, CDR3 DNA. A D gene is named only where the DNA matches it firmly. Only some rows state a clone size, as once, few, many or a class for expanded clones.

v_gene: TRBV7-3; abundance: NA; j_gene: TRBJ2-2; len: 16; d_gene: TRBD1; CDR3aa: CASTLVGDRGAGELFF; CDR3nt: TGTGCCAGCACCCTCGTAGGGGACAGGGGGGCCGGGGAGCTGTTTTTT
v_gene: TRBV9; abundance: NA; j_gene: TRBJ2-7; len: 16; d_gene: TRBD1; CDR3aa: CASSLTQGQGFNEQYF; CDR3nt: TGTGCCAGCAGCCTCACACAGGGACAGGGTTTCAACGAGCAGTACTTC
v_gene: TRBV4-1; abundance: NA; j_gene: TRBJ1-2; len: 15; d_gene: TRBD1; CDR3aa: CASSQPTGGLGGYTF; CDR3nt: TGCGCCAGCAGCCAGCCCACAGGGGGCCTGGGGGGCTACACCTTC
v_gene: TRBV24-1; abundance: NA; j_gene: TRBJ2-2; len: 12; d_gene: NA; CDR3aa: CATSSPAGELFF; CDR3nt: TGTGCCACCAGTTCGCCGGCCGGGGAGCTGTTTTTT
v_gene: TRBV5-1; abundance: NA; j_gene: TRBJ2-7; len: 14; d_gene: NA; CDR3aa: CASSLGAGTHEQYF; CDR3nt: TGCGCCAGCAGCTTGGGGGCAGGGACTCACGAGCAGTACTTC
v_gene: TRBV6-4; abundance: NA; j_gene: TRBJ2-5; len: 14; d_gene: TRBD2; CDR3aa: CASSATSGAETQYF; CDR3nt: TGTGCCAGCAGTGCAACTAGCGGGGCCGAGACCCAGTACTTC
v_gene: TRBV18; abundance: NA; j_gene: TRBJ1-3; len: 13; d_gene: NA; CDR3aa: CASQTSPGNTIYF; CDR3nt: TGTGCCAGCCAGACTTCTCCTGGAAACACCATATATTTT
v_gene: TRBV3-1/TRBV3-2; abundance: NA; j_gene: TRBJ1-3; len: 16; d_gene: NA; CDR3aa: CASSPLVQGQGNTIYF; CDR3nt: TGTGCCAGCAGCCCACTCGTACAGGGCCAAGGAAACACCATATATTTT
v_gene: TRBV19; abundance: NA; j_gene: TRBJ1-5; len: 15; d_gene: NA; CDR3aa: CASSIVEGMIQPQHF; CDR3nt: TGTGCCAGTAGTATAGTTGAGGGTATGATTCAGCCCCAGCATTTT
v_gene: TRBV19; abundance: NA; j_gene: TRBJ2-5; len: 16; d_gene: NA; CDR3aa: CASSIGGGGQQETQYF; CDR3nt: TGTGCCAGTAGTATAGGGGGAGGGGGACAACAAGAGACCCAGTACTTC
v_gene: TRBV4-2; abundance: NA; j_gene: TRBJ2-5; len: 20; d_gene: TRBD2; CDR3aa: CASSQEGPQLGRGVWETQYF; CDR3nt: TGTGCCAGCAGCCAAGAGGGTCCCCAACTTGGGCGGGGGGTATGGGAGACCCAGTACTTC
v_gene: TRBV19; abundance: NA; j_gene: TRBJ2-5; len: 18; d_gene: TRBD2; CDR3aa: CASSIRGLAGKYQETQYF; CDR3nt: TGTGCCAGTAGTATACGGGGACTAGCGGGGAAGTACCAAGAGACCCAGTACTTC
v_gene: TRBV5-1; abundance: NA; j_gene: TRBJ2-3; len: 15; d_gene: TRBD2; CDR3aa: CASSYLAGSTDTQYF; CDR3nt: TGCGCCAGCAGCTACTTAGCGGGAAGCACAGATACGCAGTATTTT
v_gene: TRBV28; abundance: NA; j_gene: TRBJ2-7; len: 12; d_gene: TRBD1; CDR3aa: CASSLVRGEQYF; CDR3nt: TGTGCCAGCAGTTTAGTCAGGGGGGAGCAGTACTTC
v_gene: TRBV11-2; abundance: NA; j_gene: TRBJ2-7; len: 16; d_gene: TRBD1; CDR3aa: CASSLGSGQGSYEQYF; CDR3nt: TGTGCCAGCAGCTTAGGATCCGGACAGGGTTCCTACGAGCAGTACTTC
v_gene: TRBV19; abundance: NA; j_gene: TRBJ1-2; len: 14; d_gene: NA; CDR3aa: CASSAEVNDYGYTF; CDR3nt: TGTGCCAGTAGTGCCGAGGTAAATGACTATGGCTACACCTTC
v_gene: TRBV4-3; abundance: NA; j_gene: TRBJ2-1; len: 14; d_gene: NA; CDR3aa: CASSRSPLRNEQFF; CDR3nt: TGCGCCAGCAGCCGAAGCCCCCTAAGAAATGAGCAGTTCTTC
v_gene: TRBV5-1; abundance: many; j_gene: TRBJ1-1; len: 14; d_gene: NA; CDR3aa: CASSSRSMNTEAFF; CDR3nt: TGCGCCAGCAGCTCTAGGTCGATGAACACTGAAGCTTTCTTT
v_gene: TRBV3-1/TRBV3-2; abundance: NA; j_gene: TRBJ1-3; len: 17; d_gene: TRBD1; CDR3aa: CASSQTLGQGSGNTIYF; CDR3nt: TGTGCCAGCAGCCAAACCCTTGGACAGGGCTCTGGAAACACCATATATTTT
v_gene: TRBV6-5; abundance: NA; j_gene: TRBJ2-1; len: 16; d_gene: NA; CDR3aa: CASSYTLGVGTNEQFF; CDR3nt: TGTGCCAGCAGTTACACTTTAGGAGTTGGAACCAATGAGCAGTTCTTC
v_gene: TRBV30; abundance: NA; j_gene: TRBJ2-3; len: 14; d_gene: NA; CDR3aa: CAWSARGFADTQYF; CDR3nt: TGTGCCTGGAGTGCGAGAGGGTTTGCAGATACGCAGTATTTT
v_gene: TRBV9; abundance: NA; j_gene: TRBJ1-4; len: 17; d_gene: TRBD1; CDR3aa: CASSPYGQGVTNEKLFF; CDR3nt: TGTGCCAGCAGCCCATACGGACAGGGGGTTACTAATGAAAAACTGTTTTTT
v_gene: TRBV6-5; abundance: few; j_gene: TRBJ2-7; len: 15; d_gene: TRBD2; CDR3aa: CASSYSTSGSYEQYF; CDR3nt: TGTGCCAGCAGTTACTCGACTAGCGGATCCTACGAGCAGTACTTC
v_gene: TRBV5-1; abundance: NA; j_gene: TRBJ2-3; len: 15; d_gene: NA; CDR3aa: CASSLVPGSTDTQYF; CDR3nt: TGCGCCAGCAGCTTGGTGCCTGGCAGCACAGATACGCAGTATTTT
v_gene: TRBV7-9; abundance: NA; j_gene: TRBJ2-1; len: 15; d_gene: TRBD2; CDR3aa: CASSPRLAGGNEQFF; CDR3nt: TGTGCCAGCAGCCCTAGACTAGCGGGGGGGAATGAGCAGTTCTTC
v_gene: TRBV11-2; abundance: once; j_gene: TRBJ2-7; len: 12; d_gene: NA; CDR3aa: CASSPTGDEQYF; CDR3nt: TGTGCCAGCAGCCCTACAGGCGACGAGCAGTACTTC
v_gene: TRBV29-1; abundance: NA; j_gene: TRBJ1-2; len: 14; d_gene: NA; CDR3aa: CSVESREGDYGYTF; CDR3nt: TGCAGCGTTGAGTCCAGGGAGGGGGACTATGGCTACACCTTC
v_gene: TRBV25-1; abundance: NA; j_gene: TRBJ1-1; len: 15; d_gene: NA; CDR3aa: CASSPYGGAGTEAFF; CDR3nt: TGTGCCAGCAGTCCTTACGGAGGGGCCGGCACTGAAGCTTTCTTT
v_gene: TRBV4-2; abundance: NA; j_gene: TRBJ2-1; len: 16; d_gene: NA; CDR3aa: CASSPRRDSSYNEQFF; CDR3nt: TGTGCCAGCAGCCCAAGAAGGGACTCGTCCTACAATGAGCAGTTCTTC
v_gene: TRBV6-6; abundance: NA; j_gene: TRBJ2-3; len: 15; d_gene: TRBD2; CDR3aa: CASSQAGGLADTQYF; CDR3nt: TGTGCCAGCAGCCAAGCGGGGGGGCTCGCAGATACGCAGTATTTT
v_gene: TRBV5-8; abundance: NA; j_gene: TRBJ2-1; len: 15; d_gene: TRBD2; CDR3aa: CASNKGLAGGNEQFF; CDR3nt: TGTGCCAGCAACAAGGGACTAGCGGGGGGCAATGAGCAGTTCTTC
v_gene: TRBV30; abundance: few; j_gene: TRBJ1-5; len: 11; d_gene: NA; CDR3aa: CAWGGGQPQHF; CDR3nt: TGTGCCTGGGGCGGGGGTCAGCCCCAGCATTTT
v_gene: TRBV6-6; abundance: NA; j_gene: TRBJ1-2; len: 15; d_gene: NA; CDR3aa: CASLSYPSGLYGYTF; CDR3nt: TGTGCCAGCCTCAGTTACCCCAGCGGACTCTATGGCTACACCTTC